The 5 T cell receptor beta chains in this list originate from one sample, sequenced in a study of T-cell reconstitution after alpha-beta-depleted transplantation in children. Unique molecular identifiers were used to barcode this TCRbeta library. TCRdb itself ran the PCR reads through MiXCR, one entry per CDR3 protein. The sample holds 600,000 to 700,000 distinct CDR3 sequences, roughly 17% seen once. The material sequenced was PBMCs from the stem cell graft donor, taken from the stem cell graft. Receptors were obtained from a human donor who donated a stem cell graft to a child with acute myeloid leukemia.

CDR3 sequence reads: CASTPTGGADYGYTF. DNA of the CDR3: TGTGCCAGCACCCCGACAGGGGGCGCCGACTATGGCTACACCTTC. The chain carries TRBV7-9 and TRBJ1-2; the match to TRBD1 covers 10 bases. CDR1 and CDR2 (germline): SEHNR, FQNEAQ (reference sequence). The CDR3 spans 15 residues. The V gene end was trimmed by 7 bases and the J gene end by 3 bases; junction bases not matched to a gene: 8.

This clonotype has a count of ten or more. V is TRBV13 and J is TRBJ2-2; the D gene is possibly TRBD1 (5 bases). The length of the CDR3 is 14 residues. Germline CDR1 is PRHDT and CDR2 is FYEKMQ (reference sequence). Trimming took off 0 bases at V and 8 bases at J, with 10 bases between the two ends. The CDR3 loop is CASSLGRRTGELFF. In DNA form, the CDR3 reads TGTGCCAGCAGCTTAGGCCGCCGGACAGGGGAGCTGTTTTTT.

This clonotype was found a few times. The chain carries TRBV7-9 and TRBJ2-5; maybe TRBD1 (6 bases). The V gene's germline CDR1 is SEHNR and CDR2 FQNEAQ (reference sequence). V was trimmed by 5 bases and J by 1 base, leaving 11 bases between them. The CDR3 spans 14 residues. The CDR3, as DNA: TGTGCCAGCAGCGCGACAGGTTCCCAAGAGACCCAGTACTTC. Translation: CASSATGSQETQYF. Drawing the rest from reference TRBV7-9 and TRBJ2-5, the complete variable domain is DTGVSQNPRHKITKRGQNVTFRCDPISEHNRLYWYRQTLGQGPEFLTYFQNEAQLEKSRLLSDRFSAERPKGSFSTLEIQRTEQGDSAMYLCASSATGSQETQYFGPGTRLLVL.

In this sample, this clonotype turned up many times. The CDR3 DNA reads as TGCAGTGCCCACCGAAGAGGATGGAACACTGAAGCTTTCTTT. Translating gives CSAHRRGWNTEAFF. The chain combines TRBV20-1 with TRBJ1-1; D unresolved. The CDR3 has 14 residues. Germline CDR1 is DFQATT and CDR2 is SNEGSKA (reference sequence). Between the trimmed V and J ends, which lost 6 bases and 1 base, there was a span of 15 bases.

The chain carries TRBV5-1 and TRBJ2-7; D might be TRBD1 (6 bases). Germline loops: CDR1 SGHRS, CDR2 YFSETQ. Trimming cost V 4 bases and J 3 bases, with 14 bases left between them. The CDR3 is 14 amino acids. The CDR3 reads CASSPDSLFYEQYF. The DNA for the CDR3 is TGCGCCAGCAGCCCGGACAGTCTTTTCTACGAGCAGTACTTC.